These 9 T cell receptor beta chains were sequenced from one sample in a study of cytomegalovirus exposure and HLA in healthy donors. With 60 Vbeta and 13 Jbeta primers, the PCR was carried out. Using immunoSEQ multiplex PCR, the repertoire was profiled, and TCRdb retains in-frame clones only, with some absent. The data show approximately 170,000 clones, approximately 86% seen once. The sequencing sample was made of PBMCs. The receptors were gathered from a male donor in good health and CMV-seronegative.

The rearrangement joins TRBV9 to TRBJ2-3; D uncertain. V was trimmed by 2 bases and J by 0 bases, leaving 7 bases between them. CDR1 and CDR2 from the germline V gene are SGDLS and YYNGEE. The CDR3 length is 14 residues. Here the CDR3 reads CASSVQASTDTQYF. In DNA, the CDR3 is TGTGCCAGCAGCGTTCAAGCTAGCACAGATACGCAGTATTTT.

This clone has only one observation. The V gene is TRBV19, the J gene TRBJ1-3; D not resolved. CDR1 is LNHDA and CDR2 is SQIVND in the germline V gene (reference sequence). Trimming stripped 3 bases from V and 0 bases from J, with 30 bases between. The CDR3 extends over 22 amino acids. The CDR3 loop is CASSIGSGSSVRAKVSGNTIYF. DNA for the CDR3: TGTGCCAGTAGTATCGGTTCGGGGTCCTCAGTGAGGGCGAAGGTCTCTGGAAACACCATATATTTT. Together with reference TRBV19 and TRBJ1-3, the CDR3 gives the full variable domain: DGGITQSPKYLFRKEGQNVTLSCEQNLNHDAMYWYRQDPGQGLRLIYYSQIVNDFQKGDIAEGYSVSREKKESFPLTVTSAQKNPTAFYLCASSIGSGSSVRAKVSGNTIYFGEGSWLTVV.

The genes are TRBV6-1 and TRBJ1-2; possibly TRBD1 for D (6 bases). Germline V gives CDR1 MNHNS, CDR2 SASEGT. The CDR3 loop spans 15 amino acids. V was clipped by 6 bases and J by 5 bases, with 19 bases between them. CDR3 bases: TGTGCCAGCAGCCTCGGGGGGGGCGCCGTATATGGCTACACCTTC. It translates to CASSLGGGAVYGYTF.

The gene calls are TRBV5-1 and TRBJ1-5; 7 bases align to TRBD1. Germline V gene data show CDR1 as SGHRS and CDR2 as YFSETQ. The CDR3 runs to 15 residues. The trim removed 0 bases at V and 5 bases at J, leaving 5 bases unmatched. CDR3 sequence: CASSLGGTADQPQHF. Here the CDR3 DNA reads TGCGCCAGCAGCTTGGGAGGGACAGCCGATCAGCCCCAGCATTTT.

The genes are TRBV4-1 and TRBJ2-6, with D tentatively TRBD2 (5 bases). V lost 3 bases to trimming and J lost 0 bases, with 6 bases between them. Germline CDR1 and CDR2: MGHRA and YSYEKL. The CDR3 consists of 15 residues. The CDR3 DNA reads TGCGCCAGCAGCCAGAGCGGCTCTGGGGCCAACGTCCTGACTTTC. Its protein is CASSQSGSGANVLTF.

This clone was counted a few times. The chain couples TRBV10-2 to TRBJ2-5; TRBD2 agrees at 15 bases. V gave up 0 bases and J gave up 0 bases; unmatched junction bases: 5. Germline assignment: CDR1 WSHSY and CDR2 SAAADI. The CDR3 runs to 19 residues. CDR3 protein: CASSESGTSGGRNQETQYF. The CDR3 DNA reads TGCGCCAGCAGTGAGTCCGGGACTAGCGGGGGGCGAAACCAAGAGACCCAGTACTTC.

The chain has TRBV25-1 and TRBJ2-5; 10 bases agree with TRBD1. Germline lookup yields CDR1 MGHDK and CDR2 SYGVNS. The CDR3 length is 14 residues. V lost 5 bases and J lost 11; bases outside the gene matches: 11. CDR3 DNA: TGTGCCAGCAGTAAGACAGGGGGCTTCGGTGAGCAGTACTTC. Amino acid sequence: CASSKTGGFGEQYF.

The DNA for the CDR3 is TGTGCCAGCAGCTCAACTAGCGGGCTATCCTACGAGCAGTACTTC. Its translation is CASSSTSGLSYEQYF. V and J are TRBV5-4 and TRBJ2-7; 9 bases line up with TRBD2. CDR1 is SGHNT and CDR2 is YYREEE in the germline V gene (reference sequence). Unmatched junction bases numbered 5, after V lost 3 bases and J lost 1 base. This CDR3 is 15 amino acids long.

This chain links TRBV29-1 with TRBJ1-1; D is ambiguous. V was pared by 6 bases and J by 4 bases, with 18 bases between. This CDR3 has 14 residues. Germline CDR1 is SQVTM and CDR2 is ANQGSEA. CDR3 region: CSVAVSLAGTEAFF. CDR3 DNA sequence: TGCAGCGTCGCTGTGTCCCTGGCGGGCACTGAAGCTTTCTTT.